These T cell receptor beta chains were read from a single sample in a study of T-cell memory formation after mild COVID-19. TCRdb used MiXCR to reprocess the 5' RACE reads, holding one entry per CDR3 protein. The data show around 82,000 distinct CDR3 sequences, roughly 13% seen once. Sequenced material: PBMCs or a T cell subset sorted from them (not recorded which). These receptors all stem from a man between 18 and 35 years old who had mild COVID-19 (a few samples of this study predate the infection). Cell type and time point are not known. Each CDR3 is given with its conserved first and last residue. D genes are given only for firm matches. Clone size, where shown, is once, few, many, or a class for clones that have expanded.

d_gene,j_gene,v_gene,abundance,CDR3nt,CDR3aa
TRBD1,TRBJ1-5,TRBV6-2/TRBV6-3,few,TGTGCAATTTCGGGACAGGGCAATCAGCCCCAGCATTTT,CAISGQGNQPQHF
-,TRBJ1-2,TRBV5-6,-,TGTGCCAGCAGCTTGGCTGCAGGGTTCTATGGCTACACCTTC,CASSLAAGFYGYTF
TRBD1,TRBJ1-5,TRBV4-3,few,TGCGCCAGCAAACCGGACAGGGGCAGCAATCAGCCCCAGCATTTT,CASKPDRGSNQPQHF
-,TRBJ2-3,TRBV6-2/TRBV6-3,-,TGTGCCAGCAGACACCGTAGGGGGGCGACCACAGATACGCAGTATTTT,CASRHRRGATTDTQYF
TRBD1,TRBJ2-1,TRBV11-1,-,TGTGCCAGCAGGGGACAGGGAGGGAATGAGCAGTTCTTC,CASRGQGGNEQFF
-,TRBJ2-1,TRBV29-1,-,TGCAGCGCCCAGCGGGCCACCAGGAATGAGCAGTTCTTC,CSAQRATRNEQFF
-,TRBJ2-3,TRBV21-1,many,TGTGCCAGCAGCAAAGTTGGCAGCACAGATACGCAGTATTTT,CASSKVGSTDTQYF
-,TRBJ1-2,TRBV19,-,TGTGCCAGTAGTACGAATTTGAGGAATGGCTACACCTTC,CASSTNLRNGYTF
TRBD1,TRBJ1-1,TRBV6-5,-,TGTGCCAGCAGCGCCTACAGGACAGGGGGCACTGAAGCTTTCTTT,CASSAYRTGGTEAFF
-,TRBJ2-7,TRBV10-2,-,TGCGCCAGCAGTGAGCTAGGCGGGGTGGGATCCTACGAGCAGTACTTC,CASSELGGVGSYEQYF
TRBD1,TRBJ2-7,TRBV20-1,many,TGCAGTGCCCCCGACAGGGACCTCGAGCAGTACTTC,CSAPDRDLEQYF
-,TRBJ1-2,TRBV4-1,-,TGCGCCAGCAGCCATCATTTCACAGGGATCCAAGGCTATGGCTACACCTTC,CASSHHFTGIQGYGYTF
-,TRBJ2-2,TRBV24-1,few,TGTGCCACCAGTGATTTAGGGACCTACACCGGGGAGCTGTTTTTT,CATSDLGTYTGELFF
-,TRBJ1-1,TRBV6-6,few,TGTGCCAGCAGTTACTTGGGTTCTGAAGCTTTCTTT,CASSYLGSEAFF
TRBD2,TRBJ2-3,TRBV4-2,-,TGTGCCAGCAGCCAAGGTTCTAGCGGGAGCACAGATACGCAGTATTTT,CASSQGSSGSTDTQYF
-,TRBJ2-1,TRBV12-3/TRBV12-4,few,TGTGCCATAGGTGAAGTCGAGCAGTTCTTC,CAIGEVEQFF
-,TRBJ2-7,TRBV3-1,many,TGTGCCAGCAGCCTTGGGGGGAGGTACGAGCAGTACTTC,CASSLGGRYEQYF
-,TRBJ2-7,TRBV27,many,TGTGCCAGCAGTTCGCCGACTAGCTCCTACGAGCAGTACTTC,CASSSPTSSYEQYF
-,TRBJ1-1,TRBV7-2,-,TGTGCCAGCAGGAGACTAACAGGGACGGGCACTGAAGCTTTCTTT,CASRRLTGTGTEAFF
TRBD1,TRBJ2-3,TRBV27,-,TGTGCCAGCAGTTGGACAGGCATGGAACAGTATACGCAGTATTTT,CASSWTGMEQYTQYF
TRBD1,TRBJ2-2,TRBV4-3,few,TGCGCCAGCAGCCAAGAGGGACAGGGGGCTCTTAGCGGGGAGCTGTTTTTT,CASSQEGQGALSGELFF
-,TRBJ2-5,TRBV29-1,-,TGCAGCGGAGAGAGGGAGACCCAGTACTTC,CSGERETQYF
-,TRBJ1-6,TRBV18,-,TGTGCCAGCTCACCTCGGGCGGTGAATTCACCCCTCCACTTT,CASSPRAVNSPLHF
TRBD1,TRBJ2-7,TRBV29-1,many,TGCAGCGTCGCCCCCGGACAGGGGAGTCAGCAGTACTTC,CSVAPGQGSQQYF
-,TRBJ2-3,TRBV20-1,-,TGCAGTGCTATGGGACCGAGGGAGGCAGATACGCAGTATTTT,CSAMGPREADTQYF
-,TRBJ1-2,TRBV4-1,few,TGCGCCAGCAGCCAAGATTCGGACTCTAGGTATGGCTACACCTTC,CASSQDSDSRYGYTF
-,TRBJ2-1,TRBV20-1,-,TGCAGTGCTAGCGGGTACTCCTACAATGAGCAGTTCTTC,CSASGYSYNEQFF
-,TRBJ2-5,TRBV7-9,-,TGTGCCAGCGACGGAGTAAAAGAGACCCAGTACTTC,CASDGVKETQYF
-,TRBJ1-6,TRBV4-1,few,TGCGCCAGCAGACCGAGGGACGGAGATAATTCACCCCTCCACTTT,CASRPRDGDNSPLHF
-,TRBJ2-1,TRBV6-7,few,TGTGCCAGCAGTTACTCGAACCCAGAGAATGAGCAGTTCTTC,CASSYSNPENEQFF
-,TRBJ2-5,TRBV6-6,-,TGTGCCAGCAGCCCTCAGGAATATCAAGAGACCCAGTACTTC,CASSPQEYQETQYF
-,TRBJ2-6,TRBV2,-,TGTGCCAGCAGTGTCCACAGCTCTGGGGCCAACGTCCTGACTTTC,CASSVHSSGANVLTF
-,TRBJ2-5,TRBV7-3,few,TGTGCCAGCAGCCCTCTTCGGGGGCCCCAAGAGACCCAGTACTTC,CASSPLRGPQETQYF
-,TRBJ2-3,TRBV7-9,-,TGTGCCAGCAGCTTATCCCACGGAAGCTATAGCACAGATACGCAGTATTTT,CASSLSHGSYSTDTQYF
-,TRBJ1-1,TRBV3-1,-,TGTGCCAGCAGCCTTGGTATGGGGGGCGGCACTGAAGCTTTCTTT,CASSLGMGGGTEAFF